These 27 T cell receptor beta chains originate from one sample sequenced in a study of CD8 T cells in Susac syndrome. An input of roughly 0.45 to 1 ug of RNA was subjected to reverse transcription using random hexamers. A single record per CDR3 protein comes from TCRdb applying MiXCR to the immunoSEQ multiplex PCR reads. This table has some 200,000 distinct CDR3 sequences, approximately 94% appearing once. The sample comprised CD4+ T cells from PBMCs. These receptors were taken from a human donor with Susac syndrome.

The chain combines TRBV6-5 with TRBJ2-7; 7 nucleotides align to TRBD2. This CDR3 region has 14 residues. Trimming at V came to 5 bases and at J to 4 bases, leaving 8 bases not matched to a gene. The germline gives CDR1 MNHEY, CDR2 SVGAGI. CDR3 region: CASSRSTGGYEQYF. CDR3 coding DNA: TGTGCCAGCAGTCGTTCCACGGGGGGTTACGAGCAGTACTTC.

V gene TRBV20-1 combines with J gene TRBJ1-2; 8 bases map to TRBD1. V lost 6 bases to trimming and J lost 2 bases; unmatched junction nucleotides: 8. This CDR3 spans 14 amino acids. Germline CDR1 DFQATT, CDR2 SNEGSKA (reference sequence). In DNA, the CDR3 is TGCAGTGCGACCGGGGACAGGAGCAACTATGGCTACACCTTC. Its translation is CSATGDRSNYGYTF.

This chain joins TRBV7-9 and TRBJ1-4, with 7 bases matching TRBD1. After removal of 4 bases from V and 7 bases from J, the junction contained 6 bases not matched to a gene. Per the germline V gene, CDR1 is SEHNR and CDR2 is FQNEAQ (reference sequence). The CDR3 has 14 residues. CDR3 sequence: CASSSDREGEKLFF. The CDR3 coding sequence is TGTGCCAGCAGCTCCGACAGGGAGGGTGAAAAACTGTTTTTT.

CDR3 region: CSVGPGNQPQHF. CDR3 nucleotide sequence: TGCAGCGTTGGTCCTGGCAATCAGCCCCAGCATTTT. The chain employs TRBV29-1 and TRBJ1-5; no clear D gene. The CDR3 contains 12 residues. Trimming removed 4 bases from V and 2 bases from J, with 6 bases in between. CDR1 and CDR2 from the germline V gene are SQVTM and ANQGSEA.

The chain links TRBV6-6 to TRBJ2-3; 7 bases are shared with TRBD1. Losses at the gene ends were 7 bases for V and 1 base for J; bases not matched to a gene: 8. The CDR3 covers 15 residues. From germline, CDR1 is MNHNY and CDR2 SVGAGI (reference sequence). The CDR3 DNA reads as TGTGCCAGCACCATGAGGGGGCTCGGCACAGATACGCAGTATTTT. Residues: CASTMRGLGTDTQYF.

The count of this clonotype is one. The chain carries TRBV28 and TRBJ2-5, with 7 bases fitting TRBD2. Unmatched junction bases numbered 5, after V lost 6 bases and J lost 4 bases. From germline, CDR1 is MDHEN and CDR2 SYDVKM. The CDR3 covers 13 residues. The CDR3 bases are TGTGCCAGCAGAAAACCGGGGGGAGAGACCCAGTACTTC. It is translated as CASRKPGGETQYF.

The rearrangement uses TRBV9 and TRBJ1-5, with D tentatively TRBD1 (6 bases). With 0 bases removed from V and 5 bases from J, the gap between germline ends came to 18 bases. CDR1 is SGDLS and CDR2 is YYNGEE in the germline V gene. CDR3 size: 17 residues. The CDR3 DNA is TGTGCCAGCAGCGTAGGCCCGACAGGCTCCGGGGATCAGCCCCAGCATTTT. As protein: CASSVGPTGSGDQPQHF.

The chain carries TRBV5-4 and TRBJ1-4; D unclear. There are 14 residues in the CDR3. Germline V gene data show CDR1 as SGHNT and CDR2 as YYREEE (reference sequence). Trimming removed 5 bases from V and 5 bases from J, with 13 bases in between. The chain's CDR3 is CASSPGTVNEKLFF. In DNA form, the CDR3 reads TGTGCCAGCAGTCCGGGTACTGTGAATGAAAAACTGTTTTTT.

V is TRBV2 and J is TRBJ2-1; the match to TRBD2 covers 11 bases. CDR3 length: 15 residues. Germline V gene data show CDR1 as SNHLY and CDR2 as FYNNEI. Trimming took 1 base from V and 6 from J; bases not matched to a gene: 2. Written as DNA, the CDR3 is TGTGCCAGCAGTGAAGAGGGACTAGCGGCCAATGAGCAGTTCTTC. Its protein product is CASSEEGLAANEQFF.

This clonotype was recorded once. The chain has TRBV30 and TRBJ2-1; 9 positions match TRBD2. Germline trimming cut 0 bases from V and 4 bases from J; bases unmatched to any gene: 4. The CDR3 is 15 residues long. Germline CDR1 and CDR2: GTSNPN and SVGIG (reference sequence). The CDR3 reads CAWSVGSGGYNEQFF. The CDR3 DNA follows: TGTGCCTGGAGTGTAGGGAGCGGGGGGTACAATGAGCAGTTCTTC.

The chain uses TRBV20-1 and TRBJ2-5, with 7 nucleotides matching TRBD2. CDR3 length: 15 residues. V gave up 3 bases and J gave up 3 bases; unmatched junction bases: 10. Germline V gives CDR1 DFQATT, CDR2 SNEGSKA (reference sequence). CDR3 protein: CSASPLGGVKETQYF. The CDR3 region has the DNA TGCAGTGCTAGTCCGCTGGGGGGGGTTAAAGAGACCCAGTACTTC.

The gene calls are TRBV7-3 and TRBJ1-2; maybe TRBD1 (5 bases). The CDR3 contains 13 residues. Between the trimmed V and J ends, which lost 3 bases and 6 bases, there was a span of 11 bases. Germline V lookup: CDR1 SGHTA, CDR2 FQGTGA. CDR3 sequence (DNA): TGTGCCAGCAGCTTGACGCAGGGTAATGGCTACACCTTC. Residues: CASSLTQGNGYTF. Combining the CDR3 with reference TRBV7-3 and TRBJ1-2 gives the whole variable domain GAGVSQTPSNKVTEKGKYVELRCDPISGHTALYWYRQSLGQGPEFLIYFQGTGAADDSGLPNDRFFAVRPEGSVSTLKIQRTERGDSAVYLCASSLTQGNGYTFGSGTRLTVV.

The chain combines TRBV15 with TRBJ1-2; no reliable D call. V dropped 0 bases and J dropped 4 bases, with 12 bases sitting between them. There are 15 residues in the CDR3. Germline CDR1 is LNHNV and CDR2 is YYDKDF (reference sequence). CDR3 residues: CATSRDLSLGYGYTF. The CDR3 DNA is TGTGCCACCAGCAGAGATCTGAGCCTCGGCTATGGCTACACCTTC.

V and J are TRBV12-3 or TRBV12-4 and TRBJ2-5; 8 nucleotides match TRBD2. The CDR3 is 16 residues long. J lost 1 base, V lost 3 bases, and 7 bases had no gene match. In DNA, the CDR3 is TGTGCCAGCAGTTTTTGGAGGGCGGGGGGCCAAGAGACCCAGTACTTC. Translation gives CASSFWRAGGQETQYF.

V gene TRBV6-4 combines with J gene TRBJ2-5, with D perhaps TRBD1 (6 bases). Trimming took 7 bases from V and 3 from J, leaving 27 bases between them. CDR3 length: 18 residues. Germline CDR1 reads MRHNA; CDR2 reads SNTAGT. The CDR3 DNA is TGTGCCAGCATCCCAACAGGGCCGACAGGCAAATTGGAAGAGACCCAGTACTTC. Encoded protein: CASIPTGPTGKLEETQYF.

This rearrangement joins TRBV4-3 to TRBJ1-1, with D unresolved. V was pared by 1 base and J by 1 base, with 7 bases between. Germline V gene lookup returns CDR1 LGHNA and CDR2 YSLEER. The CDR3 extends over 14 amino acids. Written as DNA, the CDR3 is TGCGCCAGCAGCCAAGTGGCGGGGAACACTGAAGCTTTCTTT. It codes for CASSQVAGNTEAFF.

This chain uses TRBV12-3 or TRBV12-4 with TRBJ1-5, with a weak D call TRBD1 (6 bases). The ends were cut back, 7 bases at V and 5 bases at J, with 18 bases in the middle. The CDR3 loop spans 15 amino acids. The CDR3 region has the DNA TGTGCCAGCACTCGGGGGGCAGGGACGGATCAGCCCCAGCATTTT. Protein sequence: CASTRGAGTDQPQHF.

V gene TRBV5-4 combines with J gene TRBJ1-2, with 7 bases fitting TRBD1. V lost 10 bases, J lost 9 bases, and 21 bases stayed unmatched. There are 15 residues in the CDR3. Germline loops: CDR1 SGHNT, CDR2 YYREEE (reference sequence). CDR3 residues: CAGKTLQGTATSYTF. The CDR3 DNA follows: TGTGCCGGCAAAACCCTTCAAGGGACAGCCACCAGCTACACCTTC.

Written as DNA, the CDR3 is TGCAGCGCTGGACCCGGGACTACTAATGAAAAACTGTTTTTT. This translates into CSAGPGTTNEKLFF. The V and J genes are TRBV29-1 and TRBJ1-4; D might be TRBD1 (5 bases). CDR1 SQVTM and CDR2 ANQGSEA come from the germline V gene. The V end was cut by 7 bases, the J end by 2 bases, with 14 bases between. The CDR3 runs 14 residues.

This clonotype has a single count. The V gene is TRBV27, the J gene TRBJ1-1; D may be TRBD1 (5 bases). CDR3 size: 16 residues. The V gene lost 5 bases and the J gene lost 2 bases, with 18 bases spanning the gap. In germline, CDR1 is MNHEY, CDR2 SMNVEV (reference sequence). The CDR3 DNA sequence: TGTGCCAGCAGTCCAACATTGACAGCGGCCAACACTGAAGCTTTCTTT. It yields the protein CASSPTLTAANTEAFF.

CDR3: CAWSDPLTDRPAYEQYF. The CDR3 nucleotides read TGTGCCTGGAGTGACCCCCTAACGGACAGACCAGCCTACGAGCAGTACTTC. The chain employs TRBV30 and TRBJ2-7; tentative D call: TRBD1 (6 bases). Germline loops: CDR1 GTSNPN, CDR2 SVGIG (reference sequence). The CDR3 extends over 17 amino acids. Trimming took 1 base from V and 2 from J, leaving 21 bases between them. Full variable domain (rest looked up from reference TRBV30 and TRBJ2-7): SQTIHQWPATLVQPVGSPLSLECTVEGTSNPNLYWYRQAAGRGLQLLFYSVGIGQISSEVPQNLSASRPQDRQFILSSKKLLLSDSGFYLCAWSDPLTDRPAYEQYFGPGTRLTVT.

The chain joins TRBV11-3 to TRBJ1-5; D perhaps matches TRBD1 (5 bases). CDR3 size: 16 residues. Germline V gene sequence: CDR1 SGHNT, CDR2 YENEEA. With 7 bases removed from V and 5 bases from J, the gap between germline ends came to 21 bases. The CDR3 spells CASNIVRVRGHQPQHF. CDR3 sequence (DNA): TGTGCCAGCAACATAGTCAGGGTTAGGGGCCATCAGCCCCAGCATTTT.

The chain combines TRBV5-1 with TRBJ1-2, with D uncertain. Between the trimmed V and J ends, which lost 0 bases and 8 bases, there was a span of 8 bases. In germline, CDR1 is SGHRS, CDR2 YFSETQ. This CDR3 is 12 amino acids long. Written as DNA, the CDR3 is TGCGCCAGCAGCTTGGGGGTTTACGGCTACACCTTC. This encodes CASSLGVYGYTF.

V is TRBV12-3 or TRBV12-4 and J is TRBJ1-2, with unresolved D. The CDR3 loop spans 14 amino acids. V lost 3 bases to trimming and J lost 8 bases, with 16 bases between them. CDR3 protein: CASSLDESLGGYTF. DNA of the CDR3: TGTGCCAGCAGTTTGGACGAATCCCTTGGGGGCTACACCTTC.

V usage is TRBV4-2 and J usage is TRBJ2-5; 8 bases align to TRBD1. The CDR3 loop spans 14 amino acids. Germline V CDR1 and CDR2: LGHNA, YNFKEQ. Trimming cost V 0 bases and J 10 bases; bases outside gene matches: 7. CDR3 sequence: CASSQDPDRGNQYF. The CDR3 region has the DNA TGTGCCAGCAGCCAAGACCCCGACAGGGGAAACCAGTACTTC.

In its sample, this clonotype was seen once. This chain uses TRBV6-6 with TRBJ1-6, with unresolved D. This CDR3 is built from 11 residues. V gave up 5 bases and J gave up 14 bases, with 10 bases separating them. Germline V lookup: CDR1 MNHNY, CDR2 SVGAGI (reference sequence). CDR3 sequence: CASSQRRTLHF. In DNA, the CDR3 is TGTGCCAGCAGTCAACGTCGGACCCTCCACTTT.

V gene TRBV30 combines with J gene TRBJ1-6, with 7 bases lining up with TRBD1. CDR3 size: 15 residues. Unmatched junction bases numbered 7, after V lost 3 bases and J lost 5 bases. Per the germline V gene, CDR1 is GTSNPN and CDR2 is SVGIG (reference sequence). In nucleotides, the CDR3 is TGTGCCTGGAGATCGAGACAGGGAAATAATTCACCCCTCCACTTT. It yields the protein CAWRSRQGNNSPLHF.